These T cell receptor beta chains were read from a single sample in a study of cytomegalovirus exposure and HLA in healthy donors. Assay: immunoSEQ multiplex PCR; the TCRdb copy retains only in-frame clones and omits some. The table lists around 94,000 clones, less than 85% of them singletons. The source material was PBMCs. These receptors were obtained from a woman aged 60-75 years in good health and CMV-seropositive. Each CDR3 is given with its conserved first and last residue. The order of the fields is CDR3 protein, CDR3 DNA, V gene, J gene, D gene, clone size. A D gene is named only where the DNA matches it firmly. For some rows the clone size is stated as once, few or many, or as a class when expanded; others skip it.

CDR3: CASSQTSGEAQYF
DNA: TGTGCCAGCAGCCAGACTAGCGGGGAGGCGCAGTATTTT
V: TRBV5-4
J: TRBJ2-3
D: TRBD2
size: NA

CDR3: CASRPGTGGNNEQFF
DNA: TGTGCCAGCAGACCCGGGACAGGGGGAAACAATGAGCAGTTCTTC
V: TRBV6-5
J: TRBJ2-1
D: TRBD1
size: NA

CDR3: CAWSPLASGSVSYEQYF
DNA: TGTGCCTGGAGTCCCCTAGCTAGCGGGAGTGTATCCTACGAGCAGTACTTC
V: TRBV30
J: TRBJ2-7
D: TRBD2
size: NA

CDR3: CASSVASGSGTGELFF
DNA: TGTGCCAGCAGCGTAGCATCCGGGAGCGGCACCGGGGAGCTGTTTTTT
V: TRBV9
J: TRBJ2-2
D: NA
size: NA

CDR3: CASSSEVEGGYTF
DNA: TGCGCCAGCAGCTCGGAAGTAGAGGGTGGCTACACCTTC
V: TRBV5-1
J: TRBJ1-2
D: NA
size: NA

CDR3: CASSEATFGNTIYF
DNA: TGTGCCAGCAGTGAAGCGACTTTTGGAAACACCATATATTTT
V: TRBV2
J: TRBJ1-3
D: NA
size: NA

CDR3: CASSILRLAENTGELFF
DNA: TGTGCCAGTAGTATATTGAGACTAGCGGAGAACACCGGGGAGCTGTTTTTT
V: TRBV19
J: TRBJ2-2
D: TRBD2
size: once

CDR3: CATSRDLGGRETQYF
DNA: TGTGCCACCAGCAGAGATCTCGGGGGGAGGGAGACCCAGTACTTC
V: TRBV15
J: TRBJ2-5
D: TRBD2
size: NA

CDR3: CASRPDRVNYGYTF
DNA: TGTGCCAGCAGACCAGACAGGGTTAACTATGGCTACACCTTC
V: TRBV27
J: TRBJ1-2
D: TRBD1
size: NA

CDR3: CASSLGLAPSYEQYF
DNA: TGTGCCAGCAGTTTGGGACTAGCCCCCTCCTACGAGCAGTACTTC
V: TRBV27
J: TRBJ2-7
D: TRBD2
size: NA

CDR3: CAWSKLGGAMGGEETQYF
DNA: TGTGCCTGGAGTAAATTGGGGGGGGCGATGGGGGGCGAAGAGACCCAGTACTTC
V: TRBV30
J: TRBJ2-5
D: NA
size: once

CDR3: CASSHGATAQETQYF
DNA: TGCGCCAGCAGCCACGGTGCGACAGCACAAGAGACCCAGTACTTC
V: TRBV4-1
J: TRBJ2-5
D: NA
size: NA

CDR3: CASSPGTSGSVGTGELFF
DNA: TGTGCCAGCAGTCCTGGGACTAGCGGGAGTGTAGGCACCGGGGAGCTGTTTTTT
V: TRBV27
J: TRBJ2-2
D: TRBD2
size: NA

CDR3: CAISEGLAGNYEQYF
DNA: TGTGCCATCAGTGAGGGACTAGCGGGGAACTACGAGCAGTACTTC
V: TRBV10-3
J: TRBJ2-7
D: TRBD2
size: NA

CDR3: CASSNVADNEQFF
DNA: TGTGCCAGCAGTAACGTAGCAGACAATGAGCAGTTCTTC
V: TRBV6-6
J: TRBJ2-1
D: NA
size: NA

CDR3: CASSLDYRVTNQPQHF
DNA: TGTGCCAGCAGCTTGGACTATCGAGTGACAAATCAGCCCCAGCATTTT
V: TRBV7-2
J: TRBJ1-5
D: NA
size: NA

CDR3: CAISAVSSYEQYF
DNA: TGTGCCATCAGCGCGGTAAGCTCCTACGAGCAGTACTTC
V: TRBV10-3
J: TRBJ2-7
D: NA
size: NA

CDR3: CASSQYGTSGKYNEQFF
DNA: TGTGCCAGCAGCCAATATGGAACTAGCGGTAAATACAATGAGCAGTTCTTC
V: TRBV4-2
J: TRBJ2-1
D: TRBD2
size: NA

CDR3: CASSPWGGGSYEQYF
DNA: TGTGCCAGCAGCCCTTGGGGTGGAGGTAGCTACGAGCAGTACTTC
V: TRBV7-8
J: TRBJ2-7
D: NA
size: NA

CDR3: CASSPTGLAGTDTQYF
DNA: TGCGCCAGCAGCCCAACGGGTCTAGCGGGGACAGATACGCAGTATTTT
V: TRBV5-1
J: TRBJ2-3
D: TRBD2
size: NA

CDR3: CASSVSSGRVDTQYF
DNA: TGTGCCAGCAGCGTATCCAGCGGGAGGGTGGATACGCAGTATTTT
V: TRBV9
J: TRBJ2-3
D: TRBD2
size: NA

CDR3: CASSEWERGNTIYF
DNA: TGTGCCAGCAGCGAGTGGGAGAGGGGAAACACCATATATTTT
V: TRBV7-9
J: TRBJ1-3
D: NA
size: NA